The TCR beta chain described here comes from a study of T cell repertoires in MIS-A myocarditis (dated by TCRdb to 2021 to 2024). Amplification of TCRbeta CDR3 regions relied on the immunoSEQ bias-controlled multiplex PCR, followed by high-throughput sequencing. Concerning the study's data processing: The immunoSEQ vendor pipeline collapsed and filtered the CDR3 sequences so that the abundance and frequency of each unique TCRbeta CDR3 could be quantified. Dominant CDR3 amino acid sequences were clustered with SARS-CoV-2-specific ImmuneCODE TCRbeta sequences by CD-HIT using a 90% global sequence identity threshold. Clones were classed as hyperexpanded at frequencies of 0.1 to 1 and as large at frequencies of 0.01 to 0.1. CDR3 amino acid sequences and V and J gene assignments of dominant clones were confirmed with MiXCR. The R stringdist package was used to compute Levenshtein distances between the patient clonotypes and the ImmuneCODE hits. Here the immuneACCESS table is served through TCRdb, limited to in-frame sequences with V and J called. Missing clones are a known gap in these copies; in checked studies unresolved V genes cover under half, and the rest lacks a known reason. V, J and clone size derive from that table, while D and trimming were established from the DNA sequence. The sample profile shows 7,000 or so clones; around four fifths of them were found once. The ten most abundant clones make up approximately 18% of the sample.

CDR1 and CDR2 were assigned from the germline V gene as SGHDN and FVKESK. V and J lose 4 bases and 1 base, and a span of 16 bases separates them. Including cysteine and phenylalanine, the CDR3 has 16 amino acids. Just CDR3 DNA is preserved here, 48 bases in frame from base 1. The QIAamp DNA FFPE kit was used to extract genomic DNA from formalin-fixed paraffin-embedded autopsy tissue. As to this clone: Its antigen remains undetermined. No much larger clone exists at a distance of one base, and base qualities are not known.

What was sequenced was right inferior lung lobe tissue obtained at autopsy. This sequence originates from a man aged 18-30 years with fulminant myocarditis from multisystem inflammatory syndrome in adults (MIS-A) after COVID-19. This chain joins TRBV14 to TRBJ1-1, with no reliable assignment of the D segment. The DNA is as follows: TGTGCCAGCAGCCCTCGCCTTTCAGTGAGGAACACTGAAGCTTTCTTT. Protein translation: CASSPRLSVRNTEAFF.